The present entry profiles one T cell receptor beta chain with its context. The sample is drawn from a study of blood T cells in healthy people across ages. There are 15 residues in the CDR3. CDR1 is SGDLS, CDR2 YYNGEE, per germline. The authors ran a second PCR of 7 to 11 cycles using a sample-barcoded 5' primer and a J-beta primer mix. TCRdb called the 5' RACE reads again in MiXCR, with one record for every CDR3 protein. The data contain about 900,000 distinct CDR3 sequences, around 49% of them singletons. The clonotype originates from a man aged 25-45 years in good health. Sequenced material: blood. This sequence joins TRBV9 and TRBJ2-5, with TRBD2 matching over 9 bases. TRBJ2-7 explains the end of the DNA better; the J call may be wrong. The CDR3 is CASSVASGVNYEQYF. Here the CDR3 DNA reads TGTGCCAGCAGCGTAGCTAGCGGGGTAAACTACGAGCAGTACTTC.